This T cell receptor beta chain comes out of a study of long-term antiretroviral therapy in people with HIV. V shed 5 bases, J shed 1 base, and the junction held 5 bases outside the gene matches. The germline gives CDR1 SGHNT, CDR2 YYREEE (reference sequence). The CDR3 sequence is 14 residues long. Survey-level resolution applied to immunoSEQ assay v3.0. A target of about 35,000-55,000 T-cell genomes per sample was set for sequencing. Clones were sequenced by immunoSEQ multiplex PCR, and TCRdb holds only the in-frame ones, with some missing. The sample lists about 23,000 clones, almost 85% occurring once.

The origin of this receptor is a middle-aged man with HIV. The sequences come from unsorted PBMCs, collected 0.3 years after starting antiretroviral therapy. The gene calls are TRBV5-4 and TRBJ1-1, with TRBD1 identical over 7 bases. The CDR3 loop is CASSWTGRNTEAFF. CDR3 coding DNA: TGTGCCAGCAGTTGGACAGGCCGGAACACTGAAGCTTTCTTT. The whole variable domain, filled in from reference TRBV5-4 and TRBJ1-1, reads ETGVTQSPTHLIKTRGQQVTLRCSSQSGHNTVSWYQQALGQGPQFIFQYYREEENGRGNFPPRFSGLQFPNYSSELNVNALELDDSALYLCASSWTGRNTEAFFGQGTRLTVV.